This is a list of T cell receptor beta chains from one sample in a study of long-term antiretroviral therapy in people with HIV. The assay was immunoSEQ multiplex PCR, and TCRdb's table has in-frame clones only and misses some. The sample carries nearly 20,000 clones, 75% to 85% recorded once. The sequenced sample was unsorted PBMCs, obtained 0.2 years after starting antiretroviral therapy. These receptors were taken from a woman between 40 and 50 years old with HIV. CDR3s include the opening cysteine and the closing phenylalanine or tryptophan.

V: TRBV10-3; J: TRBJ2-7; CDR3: CATTGDSYEQYF
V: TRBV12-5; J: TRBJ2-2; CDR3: CASVNTGTVSTGELFF
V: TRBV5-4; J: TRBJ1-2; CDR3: CASSLAPDRGNYGYTF
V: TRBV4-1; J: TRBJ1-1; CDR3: CASSQEGQPNTEAFF
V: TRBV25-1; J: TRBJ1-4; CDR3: CASSVQFGEKLFF
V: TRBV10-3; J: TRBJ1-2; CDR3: CAISEDREYGYTF
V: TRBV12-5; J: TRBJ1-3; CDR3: CASAWGDSGNTIYF
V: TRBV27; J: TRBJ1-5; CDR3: CASSSYSNQPQHF
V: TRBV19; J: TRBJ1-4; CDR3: CASSPWTGALGKLFF
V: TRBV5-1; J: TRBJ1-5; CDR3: CASSPGTGVRQPQHF
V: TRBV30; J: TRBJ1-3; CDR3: CASLTAGNTIYF
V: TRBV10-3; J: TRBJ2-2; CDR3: CAISLGTSGSGELFF
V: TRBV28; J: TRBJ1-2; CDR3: CASSLFGPQFTTNYGYTF
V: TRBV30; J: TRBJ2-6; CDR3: CAWTVGAGANVLTF
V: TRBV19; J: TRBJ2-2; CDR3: CASSIGTTGELFF
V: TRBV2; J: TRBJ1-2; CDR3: CASKSVRANYGYTF
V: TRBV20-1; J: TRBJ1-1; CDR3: CSAPGDTEAFF
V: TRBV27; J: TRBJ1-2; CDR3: CASSPGQSYGYTF
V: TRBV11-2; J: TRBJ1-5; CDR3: CASSRDRDQPQHF
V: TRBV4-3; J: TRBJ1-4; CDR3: CASSQGQNRFNEKLFF
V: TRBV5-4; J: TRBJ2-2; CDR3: CASSDRNRRTATGELFF
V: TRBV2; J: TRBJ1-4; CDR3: CASSDVDANEKLFF
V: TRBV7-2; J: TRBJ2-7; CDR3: CASSPAAGGENYEQYF
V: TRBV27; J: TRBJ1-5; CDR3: CASSLWGANQPQHF
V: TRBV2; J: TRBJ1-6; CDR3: CASSSRGDNSPLHF
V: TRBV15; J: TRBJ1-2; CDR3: CATSRDDSFYGYTF
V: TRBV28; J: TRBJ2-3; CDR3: CASSRLISTDTQYF
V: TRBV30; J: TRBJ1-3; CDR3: CAWQTGNGNTIYF
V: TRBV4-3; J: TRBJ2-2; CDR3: CASSQDGRVGELFF
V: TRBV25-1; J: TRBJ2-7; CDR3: CASSEIYEQYF
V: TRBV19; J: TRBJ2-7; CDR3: CASSIIGGSYEQYF
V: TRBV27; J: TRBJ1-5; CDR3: CASRPGQNQPQHF